This record concerns one T cell receptor beta chain sequence. Its recognized antigen is unknown. Other DNA sequences of this sample code for an identical CDR3. The CDR3 starts with the cysteine, ends with the phenylalanine, and has 14 residues. Only the CDR3 region is kept as DNA, spanning 42 bases read in frame from base 1. Reading the germline V gene (reference sequence) gives CDR1 SGHNT and CDR2 YYREEE. The trim is 0 bases for V and 1 base for J, with a gap of 5 bases between the germline ends. Library generation was performed with the immunoSEQ multiplex PCR assay. The multiplex PCR relied on a mix of 60 forward primers for TCR Vbeta segments and 13 reverse primers for TCR Jbeta segments. A multiplex PCR assay on genomic DNA amplified the CDR3 region of rearranged TCR beta genes. On the Illumina HiSeq System, the amplified TCR beta libraries were sequenced as 87-base-pair reads. The study's own analysis went as follows. Across the 600 to 700 repertoires, a later analysis counted approximately 83 million unique TCR beta chains, around 10 million of which were shared by at least two donors. Raw reads were error-corrected and collapsed into unique sequences by a nearest-neighbor algorithm in which closely related sequences were merged to remove PCR and sequencing errors. V, D and J gene segments were assigned by aligning CDR3 sequences to IMGT reference sequences. For a sequence to be retained, a match of at least six nucleotides to both a V gene segment and a J gene segment was required. Rearrangements were called productive when the CDR3 lacked stop codons and stayed in frame with V and J; all others were non-productive. Following IMGT convention, CDR3 was defined as the stretch from the second conserved V-encoded cysteine to the conserved J-encoded phenylalanine. In an earlier analysis of around 640 of the donors, sequences lacking an unambiguous match to a single V gene segment were excluded. In an earlier analysis of more than 500 of the donors, a V segment was called functional when productive rearrangements were above 56.7%, and segregating when the standard deviation between donors exceeded 5%. A statistical classification framework was developed to diagnose cytomegalovirus status using the catalog of TCR beta chain sequences. In a later analysis, V and J genes were assigned by comparing TCR nucleotide sequences against IMGT/GENE-DB human TR gene sequences. In a later analysis, CDR3 sequences and most-parsimonious VDJ recombination scenarios were assigned using the TCRdist pipeline. A later analysis defined each TCR beta chain by its CDR3 amino acid sequence plus V-gene family, and excluded reads lacking a unique V-gene family. A later analysis removed 592 highly shared, low-generation-probability nucleotide sequences to deal with suspected cross-contamination and a sequencing artifact. In a later analysis, a clonal expansion index for each public chain was calculated from normalized within-repertoire ranks of inferred template counts. A later analysis computed generation probabilities with a VDJ recombination model fitted to out-of-frame rearrangements, and checked the results against IGoR. In a later analysis, hypergeometric tests were used to score TCR-TCR, TCR-HLA and TCR-CMV co-occurrence, with a repertoire-size bias correction applied to TCR pairs. False discovery rates were estimated in a later analysis by permuting HLA or CMV assignments 20 times. In a later analysis, co-occurring TCRs were grouped using DBSCAN, with TCRdist sequence similarity added in when clustering inside HLA-allele-positive subsets. Co-occurrence clustering excluded repertoires with fewer than 30,000 or more than 120,000 public chains, plus five with anomalous nucleotide sharing. Sourced from immuneACCESS, this table was stored by TCRdb with only in-frame sequences that have V and J called. A share of the clones is absent; for the studies checked, an unresolved V gene accounts for under half, and the remainder has no known explanation. The V and J calls and clone size were taken over from that table, and D and trimming were inferred from the DNA. The sample's table lists a count of fewer than 100,000 clones. The leading ten clones occupy approximately 0.63% of the sample.

The data were obtained in a study of cytomegalovirus exposure and HLA in healthy donors (TCRdb year 2017). Some background on the complete study: An earlier analysis of some 600 of the donors reported approximately 300 Gb of sequence data and 95 million to 130 million unique TCR beta sequences obtained from about 200 million T cells. The aim of the study was to test whether cataloging public T cell receptors could identify signatures of past pathogen exposure. High-throughput TCR immunosequencing, statistical association of individual TCRs with disease status, and machine learning were combined to predict cytomegalovirus infection status. On average, roughly 240,000 unique TCR beta nucleotide sequences were sequenced per donor among a few hundred genotyped donors of the cohort, with 15% to 20% of those sequences being non-productive. Genome-wide SNP genotypes for about 60% of the roughly 670 donors were used in a later genetic analysis, which treated that subset as a discovery cohort. Every repertoire in the discovery cohort had been generated on one and the same sequencing platform. Besides the first cohort of approximately 710 subjects, a separate validation cohort made up of 120 or so different subjects was used. An earlier analysis of several hundred of the donors applied high-throughput TCR beta sequencing to assess whether each TCR beta V gene segment acted as functional or pseudogenic. The study profiled the T cell repertoires of hundreds of subjects by immunosequencing and related them to cytomegalovirus serostatus. Roughly 5 DR-DQ haplotypes were handled as single units for association and clustering because linkage in the cohort was strong. An early release covering roughly 600 HLA-typed donors comprised about 310 gigabases of sequencing data and roughly 86 million unique TCR sequences. The genetic ancestry cluster associated with self-reported Caucasian donors included about four fifths of the 398 genotyped donors. Class I and class II HLA loci were covered by the typing at four-digit resolution. Donor age, sex, ethnicity and CMV serostatus were compiled alongside the repertoire data. The number of typed donors differed by locus: roughly 620-640 for A, B, C, DRB1 and DQB1; about 520 for DQA1; approximately 610 for DPA1; and around 490 for DPB1. Rather than drawing on any new phenotypic data, the later analysis identified candidate immune exposures from TCR beta sequences and the way those sequences occurred across donors. In a later analysis, previously published TCR beta repertoires from some 640 donors were re-analyzed and high-resolution HLA genotyping was added so that TCR occurrence patterns could be studied. Study-level results and caveats: Because some donors lacked HLA typing at each locus, the association tests relied only on the typed subset. Fewer than 20 rarely observed V segments, including chromosome 9 orphons, were excluded from the earlier analysis of several hundred of the donors because counts were too low. In a later analysis, 16,951 TCR beta sequences were associated with specific HLA alleles at a false discovery rate of 0.05. The classifier was reported to diagnose cytomegalovirus status with high specificity and sensitivity in both the original cohort and the validation cohort. Most TCR sequences were observed very rarely across donors, whereas some public TCRs were present in many individuals. This cohort had only TCR beta chains sequenced, and the lack of alpha or paired-chain data limited which features could be detected. The sequencing pipeline was judged likely to have produced a cluster of highly shared sequence variants as a technical artifact. A further reported finding was that TCR beta sequences accurately predicted the HLA-A and HLA-B alleles for most subjects in the first cohort. In a later genetic analysis, fewer N-insertions in productive TCRs were reported among donors in an Asian-associated ancestry cluster than the approximately 710-donor mean. When HLA alleles, especially DR and DQ, strongly co-occurred, TCR associations were difficult to assign to individual alleles. In vitro tests confirmed that a few of the cytomegalovirus-associated TCR beta chains recognize cytomegalovirus antigens. The study listed approximately 160 TCR beta chains as associated with cytomegalovirus. A later analysis found that HLA-associated TCR beta chains were more clonally expanded and had lower generation probabilities than equally common non-associated chains. V-gene and J-gene trimming of TCR beta chains was associated with a missense DCLRE1C variant in a later genetic analysis, and the association was replicated in an independent cohort. A later analysis found that TCR association rates varied across HLA loci, with DRB1 alleles showing the most associated TCRs and HLA-C alleles the fewest. In a later analysis, several top co-occurrence clusters were reported to appear linked to parvovirus B19, influenza, CMV and Epstein-Barr virus. Linkage disequilibrium might explain the correlated functional status among segregating V segments, but an unknown experimental factor could not be excluded. Some IMGT-functional V segments, including TRBV6-2 and TRBV6-3, could not be distinguished by the 87-base-pair reads and were therefore excluded. An earlier analysis of around 500 of the donors showed that most TCR beta V segments appeared in productive rearrangements either about 87% or about 30% of the time, which broadly matched IMGT annotations. According to a later analysis, most CMV-associated TCR beta chains appeared to be HLA-restricted, and the HLA associations seemed to be driven largely by CMV exposure. CMV serostatus was the only immune exposure information available for the cohort. It was suggested by the authors that the approach could potentially be generalized to other disease states and immunological phenotypes. Roughly uniform sequencing depth across donors was assumed in presence/absence analyses, although this assumption may not hold.

The cohort was made up of approximately 670 healthy bone marrow donors. At the time of sampling, all cohort members were nominally healthy, though unrecorded immune exposures were likely present. The donor tested CMV seronegative, placing the donor among the roughly 340 seronegative members of the cohort. Each donor provided a peripheral blood sample, and peripheral blood mononuclear cells were used for TCR beta sequencing. The Qiagen DNeasy Blood Extraction Kit was used to extract genomic DNA from the blood cell samples. In this chain, TRBV5-4 is recombined with TRBJ1-5, with the D gene uncertain. The sample was PBMCs. This TCR derives from a middle-aged man in good health and CMV-seronegative. The DNA is as follows: TGTGCCAGCAGCTTGGCAGGAAGCAATCAGCCCCAGCATTTT. This encodes CASSLAGSNQPQHF.